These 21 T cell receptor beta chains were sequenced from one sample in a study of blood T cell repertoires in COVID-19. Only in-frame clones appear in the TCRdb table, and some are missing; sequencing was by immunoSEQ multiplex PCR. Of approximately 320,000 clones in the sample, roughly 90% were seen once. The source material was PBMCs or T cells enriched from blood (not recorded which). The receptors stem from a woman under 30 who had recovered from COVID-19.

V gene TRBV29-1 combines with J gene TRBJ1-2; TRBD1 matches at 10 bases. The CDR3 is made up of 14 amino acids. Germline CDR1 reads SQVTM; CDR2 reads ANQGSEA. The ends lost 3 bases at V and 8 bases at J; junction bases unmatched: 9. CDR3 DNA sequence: TGCAGCGTTGATATTGACAGGGGGCAGGGGGGCTACACCTTC. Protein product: CSVDIDRGQGGYTF.

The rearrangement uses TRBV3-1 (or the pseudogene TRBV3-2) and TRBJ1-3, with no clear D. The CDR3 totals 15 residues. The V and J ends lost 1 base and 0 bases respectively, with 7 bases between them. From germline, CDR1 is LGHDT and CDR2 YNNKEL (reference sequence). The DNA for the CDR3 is TGTGCCAGCAGCCAAGCCTCAGTCTCTGGAAACACCATATATTTT. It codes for CASSQASVSGNTIYF.

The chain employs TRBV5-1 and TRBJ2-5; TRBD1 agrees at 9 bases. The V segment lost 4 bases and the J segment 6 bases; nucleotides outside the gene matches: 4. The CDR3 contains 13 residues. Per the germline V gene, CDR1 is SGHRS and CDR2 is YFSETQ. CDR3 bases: TGCGCCAGCAGCCGGGACAGGGAACAGACCCAGTACTTC. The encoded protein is CASSRDREQTQYF.

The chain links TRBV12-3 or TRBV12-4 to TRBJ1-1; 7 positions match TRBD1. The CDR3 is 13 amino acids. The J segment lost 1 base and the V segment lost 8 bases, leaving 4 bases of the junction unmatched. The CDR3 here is CASGNRGNTEAFF. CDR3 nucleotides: TGTGCCAGCGGTAACAGGGGGAACACTGAAGCTTTCTTT.

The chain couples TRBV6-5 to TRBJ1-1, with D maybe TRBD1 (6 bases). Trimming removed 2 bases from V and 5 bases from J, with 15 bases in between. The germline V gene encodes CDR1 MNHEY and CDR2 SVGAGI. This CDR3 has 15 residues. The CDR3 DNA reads TGTGCCAGCAGTTACGCGGGGGCGGGCGAGACTGAAGCTTTCTTT. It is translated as CASSYAGAGETEAFF.

The CDR3 protein is CASSEGGLTEAFF. The CDR3 nucleotides read TGCGCCAGCAGCGAGGGGGGGCTCACTGAAGCTTTCTTT. This chain connects TRBV5-1 to TRBJ1-1, with a tentative D call TRBD1 (6 bases). Germline loops: CDR1 SGHRS, CDR2 YFSETQ. The CDR3 spans 13 residues. Trimming left V 4 bases short and J 4 bases short, with 11 bases between.

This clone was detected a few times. CDR3 DNA sequence: TGTGCCAGCAGCCAAGCGGCGGGGCAGCCCCAGCATTTT. Translation gives CASSQAAGQPQHF. J is TRBJ1-5 and V is TRBV3-1 (or the pseudogene TRBV3-2); D gene ambiguous. CDR1 is LGHDT, CDR2 YNNKEL, per germline (reference sequence). Trimming removed 1 base at V and 7 bases at J, with 8 bases between. The CDR3 consists of 13 residues.

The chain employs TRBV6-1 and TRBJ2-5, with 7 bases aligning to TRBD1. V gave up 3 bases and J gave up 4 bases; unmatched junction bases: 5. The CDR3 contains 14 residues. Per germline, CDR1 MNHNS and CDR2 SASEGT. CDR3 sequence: CASSEQGDGETQYF. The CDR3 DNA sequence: TGTGCCAGCAGTGAGCAGGGGGATGGAGAGACCCAGTACTTC.

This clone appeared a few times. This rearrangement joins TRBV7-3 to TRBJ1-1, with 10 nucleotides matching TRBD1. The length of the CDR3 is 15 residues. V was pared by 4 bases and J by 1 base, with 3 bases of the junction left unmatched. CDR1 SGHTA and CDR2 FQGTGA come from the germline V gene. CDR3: CASSSRQGANTEAFF. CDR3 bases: TGTGCCAGCAGCTCAAGACAGGGGGCGAACACTGAAGCTTTCTTT.

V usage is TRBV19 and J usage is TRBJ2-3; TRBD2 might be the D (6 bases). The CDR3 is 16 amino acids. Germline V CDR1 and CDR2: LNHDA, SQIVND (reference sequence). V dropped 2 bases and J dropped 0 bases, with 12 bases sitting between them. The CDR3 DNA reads TGTGCCAGTAGTATATCGGCGGGGTTTAGCACAGATACGCAGTATTTT. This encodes CASSISAGFSTDTQYF.

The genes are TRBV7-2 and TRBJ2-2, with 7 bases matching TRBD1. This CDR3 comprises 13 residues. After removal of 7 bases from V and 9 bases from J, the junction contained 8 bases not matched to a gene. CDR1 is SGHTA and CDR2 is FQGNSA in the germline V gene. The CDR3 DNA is TGTGCCAGCAAGGACAGGCAGACCCGGGAGCTGTTTTTT. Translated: CASKDRQTRELFF.

The CDR3: CASSPQTGFNYGYTF. CDR3 nucleotide sequence: TGTGCCAGCAGTCCCCAGACAGGGTTTAACTATGGCTACACCTTC. The chain joins TRBV2 to TRBJ1-2, with 7 bases fitting TRBD1. Trimming removed 5 bases from V and 1 base from J; junction bases left unmatched: 7. The CDR3 has 15 amino acids. The germline CDR1 and CDR2 sequences are SNHLY and FYNNEI.

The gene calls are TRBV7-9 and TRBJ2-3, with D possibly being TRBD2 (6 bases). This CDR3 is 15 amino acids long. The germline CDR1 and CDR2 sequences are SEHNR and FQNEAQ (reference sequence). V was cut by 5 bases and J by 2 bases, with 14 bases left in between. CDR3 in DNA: TGTGCCAGCAGCCAAGGGGACTTTGCCACAGATACGCAGTATTTT. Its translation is CASSQGDFATDTQYF.

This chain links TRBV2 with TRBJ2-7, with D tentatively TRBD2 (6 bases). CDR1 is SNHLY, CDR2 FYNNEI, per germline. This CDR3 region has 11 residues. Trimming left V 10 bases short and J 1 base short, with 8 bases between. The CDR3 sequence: CATGTSYEQYF. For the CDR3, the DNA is TGTGCCACCGGGACTTCCTACGAGCAGTACTTC.

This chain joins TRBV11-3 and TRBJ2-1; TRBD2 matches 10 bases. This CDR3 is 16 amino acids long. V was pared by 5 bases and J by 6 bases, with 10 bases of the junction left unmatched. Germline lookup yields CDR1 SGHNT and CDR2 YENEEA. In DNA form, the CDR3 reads TGTGCCAGCAGCCCGTCACCGGGACTAGCGCGCAATGAGCAGTTCTTC. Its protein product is CASSPSPGLARNEQFF. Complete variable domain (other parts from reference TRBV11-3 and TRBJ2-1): EAGVVQSPRYKIIEKKQPVAFWCNPISGHNTLYWYLQNLGQGPELLIRYENEEAVDDSQLPKDRFSAERLKGVDSTLKIQPAELGDSAVYLCASSPSPGLARNEQFFGPGTRLTVL.

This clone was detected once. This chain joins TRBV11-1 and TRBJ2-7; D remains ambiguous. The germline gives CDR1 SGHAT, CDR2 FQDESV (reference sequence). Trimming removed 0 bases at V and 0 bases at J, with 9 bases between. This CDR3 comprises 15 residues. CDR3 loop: CASSLARLSSYEQYF. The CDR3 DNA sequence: TGTGCCAGCAGCTTAGCGAGGTTGAGCTCCTACGAGCAGTACTTC.

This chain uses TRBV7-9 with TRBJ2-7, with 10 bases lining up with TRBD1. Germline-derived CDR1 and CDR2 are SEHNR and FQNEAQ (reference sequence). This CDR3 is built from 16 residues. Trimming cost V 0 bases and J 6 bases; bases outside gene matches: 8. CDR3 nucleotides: TGTGCCAGCAGCTTAGCGCCGGGACAGGGGCCGTCCGAGCAGTACTTC. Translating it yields CASSLAPGQGPSEQYF.

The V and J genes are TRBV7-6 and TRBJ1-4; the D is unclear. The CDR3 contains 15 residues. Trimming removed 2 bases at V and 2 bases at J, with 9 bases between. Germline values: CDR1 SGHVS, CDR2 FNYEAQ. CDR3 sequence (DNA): TGTGCCAGCAGCTTAACGGGAAGCACTAATGAAAAACTGTTTTTT. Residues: CASSLTGSTNEKLFF.

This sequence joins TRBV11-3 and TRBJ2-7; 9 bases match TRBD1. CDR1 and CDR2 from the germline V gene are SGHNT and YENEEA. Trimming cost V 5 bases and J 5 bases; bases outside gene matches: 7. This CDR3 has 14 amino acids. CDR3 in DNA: TGTGCCAGCAGCGCCCGGACAGGGGCCAACGAGCAGTACTTC. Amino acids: CASSARTGANEQYF.

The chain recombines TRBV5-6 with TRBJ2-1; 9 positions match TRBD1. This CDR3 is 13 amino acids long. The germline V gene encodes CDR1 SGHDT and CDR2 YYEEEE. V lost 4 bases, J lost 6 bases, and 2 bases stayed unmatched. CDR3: CASSVDRGNEQFF. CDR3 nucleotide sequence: TGTGCCAGCAGCGTGGACAGGGGCAATGAGCAGTTCTTC.

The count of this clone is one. Here the CDR3 reads CASSQEQGAAGNTIYF. The CDR3 coding sequence is TGTGCCAGCAGCCAAGAGCAGGGGGCAGCCGGAAACACCATATATTTT. This chain uses TRBV3-1 (or the pseudogene TRBV3-2) with TRBJ1-3; 8 bases align to TRBD1. CDR1 and CDR2 from the germline V gene are LGHDT and YNNKEL (reference sequence). V was clipped by 0 bases and J by 4 bases; unmatched bases: 5. CDR3 size: 16 residues.